These 10 T cell receptor beta chains share one sample of origin, sequenced in a study of T cell responses to AZD1222 COVID-19 vaccine. Data came from immunoSEQ multiplex PCR; TCRdb stores just in-frame clones and leaves some out. The data contain around 60,000 clones, roughly 89% of them singletons. Sequencing was performed on peripheral blood, taken on day 0 of AZD1222 vaccination. The origin of the receptors is an adult in good health.

The chain joins TRBV3-1 (or the pseudogene TRBV3-2) to TRBJ1-1; no definite D call. The CDR3 runs to 11 residues. The V gene lost 0 bases and the J gene lost 9 bases, with 5 bases spanning the gap. The germline CDR1 and CDR2 sequences are LGHDT and YNNKEL (reference sequence). For the CDR3, the DNA is TGTGCCAGCAGCCAAGATTCTAAAGCTTTCTTT. Its protein product is CASSQDSKAFF.

This clone came up once. The gene calls are TRBV5-1 and TRBJ1-2; TRBD1 might be the D (6 bases). The germline V gene encodes CDR1 SGHRS and CDR2 YFSETQ. V was clipped by 3 bases and J by 7 bases, with 34 bases between them. This CDR3 has 20 residues. This chain's CDR3 is CASSSGTTLPLGRIILGYTF. In nucleotides, the CDR3 is TGCGCCAGCAGCTCCGGGACAACTCTTCCCCTCGGCAGGATTATTCTTGGCTACACCTTC. The full variable domain, rest sourced from reference TRBV5-1 and TRBJ1-2, is KAGVTQTPRYLIKTRGQQVTLSCSPISGHRSVSWYQQTPGQGLQFLFEYFSETQRNKGNFPGRFSGRQFSNSRSEMNVSTLELGDSALYLCASSSGTTLPLGRIILGYTFGSGTRLTVV.

The gene calls are TRBV19 and TRBJ2-2, with D possibly TRBD1 on 6 matching bases. The germline gives CDR1 LNHDA, CDR2 SQIVND (reference sequence). This CDR3 is 14 amino acids long. V lost 6 bases and J 2 bases, leaving 10 bases between the germline ends. The CDR3 region has the DNA TGTGCCAGTAGGACGGGGACAAACACCGGGGAGCTGTTTTTT. This codes for CASRTGTNTGELFF.

The V gene is TRBV6-9, the J gene TRBJ2-2; D remains unclear. The CDR3 loop spans 13 amino acids. Germline V gives CDR1 MNHGY, CDR2 SVAAGI. Trimming took 2 bases from V and 6 from J, leaving 7 bases between them. CDR3 region: CASSYNSSGELFF. Here the CDR3 DNA reads TGTGCCAGCAGTTATAACAGCTCCGGGGAGCTGTTTTTT.

The chain employs TRBV30 and TRBJ1-1; D gene unclear. V was pared by 3 bases and J by 2 bases, with 13 bases between. The CDR3 has 14 amino acids. CDR1 is GTSNPN, CDR2 SVGIG, per germline (reference sequence). The CDR3 DNA reads as TGTGCCTGGAGCGCCGGCCTGCATAACACTGAAGCTTTCTTT. Its protein product is CAWSAGLHNTEAFF.

This chain connects TRBV2 to TRBJ1-4, with D possibly TRBD1 on 5 matching bases. Germline CDR1 is SNHLY and CDR2 is FYNNEI. Trimming stripped 4 bases from V and 7 bases from J, with 16 bases between. This CDR3 has 15 residues. CDR3 sequence: CASSGRRRASEKLFF. CDR3 bases: TGTGCCAGCAGTGGGCGCCGCAGGGCTAGTGAAAAACTGTTTTTT.

The chain joins TRBV13 to TRBJ2-1; 7 bases agree with TRBD2. V shed 5 bases and J 9 bases; nucleotides not matched to a gene: 4. CDR1 and CDR2 (germline): PRHDT, FYEKMQ (reference sequence). This CDR3 has 12 residues. CDR3 coding DNA: TGTGCCAGCAGCCTGCGGGGGTTTGAGCAGTTCTTC. This sequence encodes CASSLRGFEQFF.

V and J are TRBV6-5 and TRBJ2-2; a possible D gene is TRBD1 (5 bases). In germline, CDR1 is MNHEY, CDR2 SVGAGI. The V end was cut by 0 bases, the J end by 2 bases, with 7 bases between. The CDR3 covers 15 residues. For the CDR3, the DNA is TGTGCCAGCAGTTACTCCAGGGAAAACACCGGGGAGCTGTTTTTT. This codes for CASSYSRENTGELFF.

The CDR3 loop reads CASSGSAQHYGYTF. The CDR3 nucleotides read TGTGCCAGCAGTGGGAGCGCACAACACTATGGCTACACCTTC. The V gene is TRBV2, the J gene TRBJ1-2; D remains unclear. Germline CDR1 is SNHLY and CDR2 is FYNNEI. The V end lost 4 bases, the J end lost 3 bases, and 12 bases lay between the germline ends. CDR3 length: 14 residues.

The chain is built from TRBV20-1 and TRBJ1-1, with D hard to call. Germline V CDR1 and CDR2: DFQATT, SNEGSKA (reference sequence). The CDR3 has 14 residues. The V end lost 3 bases, the J end lost 4 bases, and 15 bases lay between the germline ends. CDR3 DNA sequence: TGCAGTGCTAGTACGGCAGGCCCACGCACTGAAGCTTTCTTT. Amino acids: CSASTAGPRTEAFF.